The next 18 T cell receptor beta chains were all read from a single sample in a study of identical twins. TCRdb reprocessed the 5' RACE reads via MiXCR and lists one record per CDR3 protein. The sample holds about 690,000 distinct CDR3 sequences; 5.5% to 6.5% are singletons and the top ten take under 2%. Sequencing used naive T cells sorted from blood. These receptors originate from a man younger than 30 in good health.

Points on this clonotype: This sequence may be a read error, since a much larger clone differs from it by one base. The chain joins TRBV5-1 to TRBJ2-7, with a weak D call TRBD1 (6 bases). V gave up 5 bases and J gave up 4 bases, with 16 bases separating them. The CDR3 runs 14 residues. Germline loops: CDR1 SGHRS, CDR2 YFSETQ. The CDR3 nucleotides are TGCGCCAGCAGTTCCTCAGGGGCCAAGTACGAGCAGTACTTC. Translating it yields CASSSSGAKYEQYF. Filled out from reference TRBV5-1 and TRBJ2-7, the complete variable domain reads KAGVTQTPRYLIKTRGQQVTLSCSPISGHRSVSWYQQTPGQGLQFLFEYFSETQRNKGNFPGRFSGRQFSNSRSEMNVSTLELGDSALYLCASSSSGAKYEQYFGPGTRLTVT.

This clonotype came up a few times. The CDR3 DNA follows: TGTGCCAGCAGTTTTGATAATGAACAGGGTCTCGGCGAGCAGTACTTC. Translating it yields CASSFDNEQGLGEQYF. The chain links TRBV12-3 or TRBV12-4 to TRBJ2-7, with D maybe TRBD1 (6 bases). Deletions cut 3 bases from V and 6 bases from J, with 21 bases between. This CDR3 region has 16 residues.

This clonotype was counted between two and nine times. The rearrangement uses TRBV15 and TRBJ1-2; TRBD1 matches 7 bases. Per germline, CDR1 LNHNV and CDR2 YYDKDF (reference sequence). The CDR3 runs 14 residues. V shed 1 base and J 2 bases; nucleotides not matched to a gene: 1. The CDR3 nucleotides are TGTGCCACCAGCAGAGGGGACAGAAACTATGGCTACACCTTC. Amino acids: CATSRGDRNYGYTF.

Of note for this clonotype: One end of the junction varies from germline; a read error may be responsible. This rearrangement joins TRBV13 to TRBJ1-2; D unclear. The CDR3 sequence is 12 residues long. Looked up from germline, CDR1 is PRHDT and CDR2 is FYEKMQ (reference sequence). The CDR3 region has the DNA TGTGCCAGCAGCATACTCATCGAGGGCCCGACTTTC. It codes for CASSILIEGPTF.

This clonotype has ten or more counts. This chain connects TRBV4-2 to TRBJ1-2; D uncertain. The CDR3 length is 12 residues. The germline gives CDR1 LGHNA, CDR2 YNFKEQ. V gave up 1 base and J gave up 8 bases, with 8 bases separating them. CDR3 in amino acids: CASSQARRGYTF. DNA of the CDR3: TGTGCCAGCAGCCAAGCGCGGCGGGGCTACACCTTC.

This clonotype appeared many times. This rearrangement joins TRBV20-1 to TRBJ2-5; a possible D gene is TRBD1 (6 bases). Per the germline V gene, CDR1 is DFQATT and CDR2 is SNEGSKA (reference sequence). The CDR3 extends over 14 amino acids. Trimming pared 1 base from V and 9 bases from J, leaving 18 bases between. DNA of the CDR3: TGCAGTGCTAGAGGATCCGGGACATGGGCCTCCCAGTACTTC. Amino acids: CSARGSGTWASQYF.

This clonotype came up a few times. The rearrangement uses TRBV7-8 and TRBJ2-2, with a possible D match to TRBD1 (6 bases). This CDR3 has 16 amino acids. Germline loops: CDR1 SGHVS, CDR2 FQNEAQ. V was pared by 2 bases and J by 2 bases, with 12 bases between. The CDR3, as DNA: TGTGCCAGCAGCTTACCAGGGGTCCTTAACACCGGGGAGCTGTTTTTT. Translated, it gives CASSLPGVLNTGELFF.

This clonotype was seen repeatedly, ten times or more. CDR3 coding DNA: TGCAGCGTTGAAAGGGGGCTAGCGACCGGGGAGCTGTTTTTT. Encoded protein: CSVERGLATGELFF. The gene calls are TRBV29-1 and TRBJ2-2; D perhaps matches TRBD1 (7 bases). Trimming removed 2 bases at V and 5 bases at J, with 12 bases between. There are 14 residues in the CDR3. Germline V gene lookup returns CDR1 SQVTM and CDR2 ANQGSEA.

This clonotype occurred many times. This chain links TRBV29-1 with TRBJ2-5, with D tentatively TRBD1 (6 bases). The length of the CDR3 is 12 residues. Germline V gene lookup returns CDR1 SQVTM and CDR2 ANQGSEA. V dropped 4 bases and J dropped 2 bases, with 8 bases sitting between them. CDR3 nucleotide sequence: TGCAGCGTTGTACAGGGTCAAGAGACCCAGTACTTC. Translation gives CSVVQGQETQYF. Complete variable domain (other parts from reference TRBV29-1 and TRBJ2-5): SAVISQKPSRDICQRGTSLTIQCQVDSQVTMMFWYRQQPGQSLTLIATANQGSEATYESGFVIDKFPISRPNLTFSTLTVSNMSPEDSSIYLCSVVQGQETQYFGPGTRLLVL.

This clonotype was detected a few times. The chain joins TRBV6-2 or TRBV6-3 to TRBJ2-1, with 8 bases aligning to TRBD1. CDR3 length: 17 residues. V trimming: 0 bases; J trimming: 4 bases; junction bases outside the gene matches: 8. Germline values: CDR1 MNHEY, CDR2 SVGEGT. CDR3 sequence reads: CASSYSMEGQVYNEQFF. DNA of the CDR3: TGTGCCAGCAGTTACTCGATGGAGGGACAGGTATACAATGAGCAGTTCTTC.

This clonotype was picked up many times. The CDR3, as DNA: TGTGCCAGCAGTCCCCTTTGGGCGGGGAACACCGGGGAGCTGTTTTTT. It yields the protein CASSPLWAGNTGELFF. The chain carries TRBV12-3 or TRBV12-4 and TRBJ2-2, with a possible D match to TRBD2 (5 bases). The germline V and J ends were trimmed by 5 bases and 1 base, with 14 bases remaining between them. The length of the CDR3 is 16 residues.

This clonotype was observed at least ten times. This chain links TRBV5-1 with TRBJ1-2; no definite D call. V lost 2 bases, J lost 6 bases, and 8 bases lay in between. CDR1 and CDR2 from the germline V gene are SGHRS and YFSETQ. The CDR3 runs 12 residues. CDR3 residues: CASSFDVNGYTF. In DNA, the CDR3 is TGCGCCAGCAGCTTCGACGTAAATGGCTACACCTTC.

This clonotype was picked up many times. CDR3 amino acids: CASSGWSNPLQYF. The CDR3 bases are TGTGCCAGCTCTGGTTGGAGCAATCCTCTGCAGTATTTT. The chain recombines TRBV6-1 with TRBJ2-3; no definite D call. V shed 8 bases and J shed 11 bases, with 20 bases lying between them. The CDR3 runs to 13 residues. The germline gives CDR1 MNHNS, CDR2 SASEGT.

In this sample, this clonotype turned up many times. Here the CDR3 DNA reads TGTGCCAGCAGTCCCTACAGGGGGAATCAGCCCCAGCATTTT. This sequence encodes CASSPYRGNQPQHF. This chain joins TRBV6-1 and TRBJ1-5; TRBD1 matches 8 bases. Germline V gene lookup returns CDR1 MNHNS and CDR2 SASEGT. V shed 5 bases, J shed 4 bases, and the junction held 4 bases outside the gene matches. CDR3 length equals 14 residues.

This clonotype was observed a few times. This chain joins TRBV20-1 and TRBJ1-6; tentatively, D is TRBD1 (5 bases). This CDR3 is built from 16 residues. CDR1 is DFQATT and CDR2 is SNEGSKA in the germline V gene (reference sequence). V lost 1 base to trimming and J lost 8 bases, with 18 bases between them. The CDR3 protein is CSARVISGSKDSPLHF. The DNA for the CDR3 is TGCAGTGCTAGAGTTATATCAGGGAGCAAGGATTCACCCCTCCACTTT.

The V call is TRBV5-6, the J call TRBJ2-5, with 8 nucleotides matching TRBD1. Germline V gene data show CDR1 as SGHDT and CDR2 as YYEEEE. The CDR3 consists of 16 residues. V trimming: 3 bases; J trimming: 4 bases; junction bases outside the gene matches: 11. CDR3 sequence (DNA): TGTGCCAGCAGCTCGACAGGGGCATGGGGATTAGAGACCCAGTACTTC. Its translation is CASSSTGAWGLETQYF.

This clonotype showed up just a few times. The V and J genes are TRBV18 and TRBJ2-4, with D perhaps given as TRBD1 or TRBD2 (5 bases each). Trimming removed 3 bases at V and 5 bases at J, with 14 bases between. This CDR3 region has 15 residues. Germline V CDR1 and CDR2: KGHSH, LQKENI. CDR3 in DNA: TGTGCCAGCTCACCGAGAAGCCGGGACCAAAACATTCAGTACTTC. Translated: CASSPRSRDQNIQYF.

The J gene is TRBJ2-7, the V gene TRBV15; no clear D. Between the trimmed V and J ends, which lost 5 bases and 0 bases, there was a span of 14 bases. In germline, CDR1 is LNHNV, CDR2 YYDKDF (reference sequence). The CDR3 has 15 residues. CDR3 region: CATSPPRPSSYEQYF. The CDR3 nucleotides are TGTGCCACCAGCCCCCCGCGTCCTAGCTCCTACGAGCAGTACTTC.